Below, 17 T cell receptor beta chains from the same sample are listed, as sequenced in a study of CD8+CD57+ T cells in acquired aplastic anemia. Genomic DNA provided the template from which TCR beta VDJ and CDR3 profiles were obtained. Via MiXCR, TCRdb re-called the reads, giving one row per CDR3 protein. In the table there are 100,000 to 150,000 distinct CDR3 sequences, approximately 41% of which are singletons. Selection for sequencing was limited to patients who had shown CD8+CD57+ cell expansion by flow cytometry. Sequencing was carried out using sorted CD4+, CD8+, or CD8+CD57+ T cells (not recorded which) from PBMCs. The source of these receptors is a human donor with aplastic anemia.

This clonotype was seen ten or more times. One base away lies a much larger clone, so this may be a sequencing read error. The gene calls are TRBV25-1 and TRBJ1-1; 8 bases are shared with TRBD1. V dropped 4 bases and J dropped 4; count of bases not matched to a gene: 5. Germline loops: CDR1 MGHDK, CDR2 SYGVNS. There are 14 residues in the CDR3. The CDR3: CASSGTGRFTEAFF. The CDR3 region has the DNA TGTGCCAGCAGTGGGACAGGGAGGTTCACTGAAGCTTTCTTT.

The DNA of the CDR3 is TGTGCCAGTAGCACGACAGGGGGCAACTATGGCTACACCTTC. Protein product: CASSTTGGNYGYTF. This chain connects TRBV19 to TRBJ1-2; 10 bases align to TRBD1. CDR3 length equals 14 residues. Per the germline V gene, CDR1 is LNHDA and CDR2 is SQIVND (reference sequence). Losses at the gene ends were 6 bases for V and 2 bases for J; bases not matched to a gene: 3.

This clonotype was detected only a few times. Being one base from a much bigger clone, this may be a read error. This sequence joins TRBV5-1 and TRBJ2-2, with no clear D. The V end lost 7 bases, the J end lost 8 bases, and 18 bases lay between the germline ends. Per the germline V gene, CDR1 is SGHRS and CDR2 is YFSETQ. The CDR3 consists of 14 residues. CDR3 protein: CASGSTFDGGELFF. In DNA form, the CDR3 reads TGCGCCAGCGGCAGCACATTCGACGGAGGGGAGCTGTTTTTT.

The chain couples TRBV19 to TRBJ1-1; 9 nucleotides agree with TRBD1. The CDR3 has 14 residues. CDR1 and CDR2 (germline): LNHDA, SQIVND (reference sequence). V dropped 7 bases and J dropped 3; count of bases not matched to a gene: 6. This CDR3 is CASKARDRDTEAFF. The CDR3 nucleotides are TGTGCCAGTAAGGCCCGGGACAGGGACACTGAAGCTTTCTTT. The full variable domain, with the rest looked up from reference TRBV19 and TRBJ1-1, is DGGITQSPKYLFRKEGQNVTLSCEQNLNHDAMYWYRQDPGQGLRLIYYSQIVNDFQKGDIAEGYSVSREKKESFPLTVTSAQKNPTAFYLCASKARDRDTEAFFGQGTRLTVV.

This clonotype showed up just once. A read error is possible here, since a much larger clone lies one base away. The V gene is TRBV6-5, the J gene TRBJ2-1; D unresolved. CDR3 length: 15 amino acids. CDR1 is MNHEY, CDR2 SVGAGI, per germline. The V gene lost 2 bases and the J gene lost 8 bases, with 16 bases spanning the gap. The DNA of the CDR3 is TGTGCCAGCAGTTACCCTGGCCGGGTTTACGATGAGCAGTTCTTC. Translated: CASSYPGRVYDEQFF.

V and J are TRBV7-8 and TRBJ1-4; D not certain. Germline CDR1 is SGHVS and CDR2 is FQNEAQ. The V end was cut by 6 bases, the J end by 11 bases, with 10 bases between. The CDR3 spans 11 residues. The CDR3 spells CASSEPKKLFF. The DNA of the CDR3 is TGTGCCAGCAGTGAACCGAAGAAACTGTTTTTT.

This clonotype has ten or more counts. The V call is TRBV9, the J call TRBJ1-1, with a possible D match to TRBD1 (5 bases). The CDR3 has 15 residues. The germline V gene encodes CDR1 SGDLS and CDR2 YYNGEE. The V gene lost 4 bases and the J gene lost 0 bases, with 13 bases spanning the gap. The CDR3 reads CASSPPGSLNTEAFF. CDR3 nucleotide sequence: TGTGCCAGCAGCCCCCCAGGGTCTTTGAACACTGAAGCTTTCTTT.

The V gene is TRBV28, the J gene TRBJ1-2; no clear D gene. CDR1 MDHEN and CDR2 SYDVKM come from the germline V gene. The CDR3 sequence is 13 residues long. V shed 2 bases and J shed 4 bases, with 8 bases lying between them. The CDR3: CASSLQFGYGYTF. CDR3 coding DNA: TGTGCCAGCAGTTTACAGTTTGGCTATGGCTACACCTTC.

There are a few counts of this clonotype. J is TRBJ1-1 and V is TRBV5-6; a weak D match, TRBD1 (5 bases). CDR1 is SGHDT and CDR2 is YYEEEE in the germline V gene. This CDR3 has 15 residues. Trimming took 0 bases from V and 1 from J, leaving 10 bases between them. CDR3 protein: CASSLAAGRNTEAFF. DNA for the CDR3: TGTGCCAGCAGCTTGGCGGCAGGGAGGAACACTGAAGCTTTCTTT.

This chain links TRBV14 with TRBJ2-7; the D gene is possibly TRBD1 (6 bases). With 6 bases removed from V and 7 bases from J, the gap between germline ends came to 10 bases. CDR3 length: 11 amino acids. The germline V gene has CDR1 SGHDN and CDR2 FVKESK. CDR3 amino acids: CASSQRGEQYF. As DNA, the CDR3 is TGTGCCAGCAGTCAGAGGGGGGAGCAGTACTTC.

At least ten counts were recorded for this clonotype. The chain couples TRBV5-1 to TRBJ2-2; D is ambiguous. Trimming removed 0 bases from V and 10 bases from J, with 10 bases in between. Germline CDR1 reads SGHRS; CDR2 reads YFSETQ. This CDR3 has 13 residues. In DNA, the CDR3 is TGCGCCAGCAGCTTGGAGCTCGTTGAGGAGCTGTTTTTT. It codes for CASSLELVEELFF. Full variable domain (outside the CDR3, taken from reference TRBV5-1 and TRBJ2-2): KAGVTQTPRYLIKTRGQQVTLSCSPISGHRSVSWYQQTPGQGLQFLFEYFSETQRNKGNFPGRFSGRQFSNSRSEMNVSTLELGDSALYLCASSLELVEELFFGEGSRLTVL.

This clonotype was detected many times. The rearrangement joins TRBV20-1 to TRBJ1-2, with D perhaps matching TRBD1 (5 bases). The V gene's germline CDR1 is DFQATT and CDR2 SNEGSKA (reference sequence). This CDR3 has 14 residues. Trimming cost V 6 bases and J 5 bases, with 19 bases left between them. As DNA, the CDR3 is TGCAGTGCCCACCCTGGGGGAGGGTTTTATGGCTACACCTTC. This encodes CSAHPGGGFYGYTF.

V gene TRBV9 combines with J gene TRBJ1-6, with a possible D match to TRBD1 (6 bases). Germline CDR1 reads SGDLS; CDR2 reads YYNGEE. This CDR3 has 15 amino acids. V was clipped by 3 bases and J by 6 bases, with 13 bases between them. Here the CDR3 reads CASSANQGLNSPLHF. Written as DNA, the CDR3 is TGTGCCAGCAGCGCCAACCAGGGGCTTAATTCACCCCTCCACTTT.

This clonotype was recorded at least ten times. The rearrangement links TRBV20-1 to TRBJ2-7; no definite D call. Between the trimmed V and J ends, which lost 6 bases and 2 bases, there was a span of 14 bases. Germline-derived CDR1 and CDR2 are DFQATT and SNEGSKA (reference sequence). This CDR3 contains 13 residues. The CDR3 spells CSATSGSPYEQYF. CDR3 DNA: TGCAGTGCCACCTCCGGATCCCCCTACGAGCAGTACTTC.

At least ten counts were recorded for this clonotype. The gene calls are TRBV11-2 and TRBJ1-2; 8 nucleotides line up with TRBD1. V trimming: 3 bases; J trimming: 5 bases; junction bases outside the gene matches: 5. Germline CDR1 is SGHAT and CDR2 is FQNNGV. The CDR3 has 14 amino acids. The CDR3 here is CASSLATGEYGYTF. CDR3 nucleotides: TGTGCCAGCAGCTTGGCGACAGGGGAGTATGGCTACACCTTC.

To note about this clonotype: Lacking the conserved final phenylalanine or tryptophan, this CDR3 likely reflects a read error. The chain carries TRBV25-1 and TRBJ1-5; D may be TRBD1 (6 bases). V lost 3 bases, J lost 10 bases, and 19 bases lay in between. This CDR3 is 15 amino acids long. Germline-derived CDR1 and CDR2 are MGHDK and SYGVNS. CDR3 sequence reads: CASSDGGGAGQPQHS. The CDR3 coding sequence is TGTGCCAGCAGTGACGGTGGGGGGGCAGGTCAACCCCAGCATTCT.

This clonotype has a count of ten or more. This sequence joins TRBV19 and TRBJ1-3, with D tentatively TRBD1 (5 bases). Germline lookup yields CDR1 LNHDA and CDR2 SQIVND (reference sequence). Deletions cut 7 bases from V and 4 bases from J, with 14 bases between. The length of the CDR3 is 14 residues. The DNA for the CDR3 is TGTGCCAGTACCCGAGGGGACTTCGGAAACACCATATATTTT. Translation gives CASTRGDFGNTIYF.